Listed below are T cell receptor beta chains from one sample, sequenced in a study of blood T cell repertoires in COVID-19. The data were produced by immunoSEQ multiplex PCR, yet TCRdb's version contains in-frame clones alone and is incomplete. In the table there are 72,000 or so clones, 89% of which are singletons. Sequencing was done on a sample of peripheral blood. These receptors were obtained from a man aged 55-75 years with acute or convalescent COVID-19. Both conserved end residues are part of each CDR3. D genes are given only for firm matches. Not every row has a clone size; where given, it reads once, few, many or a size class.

TGTGCCAGCAGCCCCGGGACAGGGGGTCTCTATGGCTACACCTTC CASSPGTGGLYGYTF TRBD1 TRBJ1-2 TRBV9 -
TGTGCCACCAGCAGAGATCGGGGGACAGGGTCGTACGAGCAGTACTTC CATSRDRGTGSYEQYF TRBD1 TRBJ2-7 TRBV15 -
TGTGCCAGTAGTCCCAGGACAGGGGCCTTGAATCAGCCCCAGCATTTT CASSPRTGALNQPQHF TRBD1 TRBJ1-5 TRBV19 -
TGCGCCAGCAGCCAGGAGCCCCTGGGACAGGCCCCCGGCGGTATTAAGGAAAAACTGTTTTTT CASSQEPLGQAPGGIKEKLFF TRBD1 TRBJ1-4 TRBV4-1 -
TGTGCCAGCAGCCAAGGAGGAGTGAACACTGAAGCTTTCTTT CASSQGGVNTEAFF - TRBJ1-1 TRBV3-1/TRBV3-2 -
TGCAGCGTTCGTGGCAAACCGACAGGGGACCACGAGCAGTACTTC CSVRGKPTGDHEQYF TRBD1 TRBJ2-7 TRBV29-1 -
TGCGCCAGCAGCCTATTTACGCTCAGGGAATCGGAGACCCAGTACTTC CASSLFTLRESETQYF - TRBJ2-5 TRBV4-1 -
TGTGCCAGTAGTGGTAAGGGGGGGTCCCCTCTCTACAATGAGCAGTTCTTC CASSGKGGSPLYNEQFF - TRBJ2-1 TRBV19 -
TGTGCCAGCAGTCCCCAGGGGCGGAACACTGAAGCTTTCTTT CASSPQGRNTEAFF - TRBJ1-1 TRBV6-5 -
TGTGCCAGCAGCTTGGGTAGCGGGGGGCGGAGCTCCTACGAGCAGTACTTC CASSLGSGGRSSYEQYF TRBD2 TRBJ2-7 TRBV7-9 -
TGTGCCAGTAGTAGTTACAGGGGGTTAAACACAGATACGCAGTATTTT CASSSYRGLNTDTQYF TRBD1 TRBJ2-3 TRBV19 -
TGTGCCAGCAGTGGGACAGTATACAATGAGCAGTTCTTC CASSGTVYNEQFF - TRBJ2-1 TRBV25-1 -
TGTGCCAGCAGCTTGATCTTAGGGGGATCGTCCTACGAGCAGTACTTC CASSLILGGSSYEQYF - TRBJ2-7 TRBV5-5 -
TGTGCCAGCAGCGTAGGTTCAGGCCCATCCTCCTATGGCTACACCTTC CASSVGSGPSSYGYTF - TRBJ1-2 TRBV9 -
TGTGCCAGCAGTGAAGGGAGGGGCGCACAGCCCCAGCATTTT CASSEGRGAQPQHF - TRBJ1-5 TRBV6-1 -
TGCGCCAGCAGTGTAACACAGGGACTACGTGAAAAACTGTTTTTT CASSVTQGLREKLFF - TRBJ1-4 TRBV5-1 -
TGTGCCAGCAGTGAAGCAACAACGATGAACACTGAAGCTTTCTTT CASSEATTMNTEAFF - TRBJ1-1 TRBV6-1 -
TGTGCCAGCAGCACCGATGGGGGAGGGAGAGCTTTCTTT CASSTDGGGRAFF - TRBJ1-1 TRBV9 -
TGCGCCAGCAGACGGGGACAGGATAACAATGAGCAGTTCTTC CASRRGQDNNEQFF TRBD1 TRBJ2-1 TRBV5-1 -
TGCAGTGCTAGTTCGCCGGGACTCCACTACGAGCAGTACTTC CSASSPGLHYEQYF - TRBJ2-7 TRBV20-1 once
TGCAGCGTTCGTCGAGGCAGGGATGGCTACACCTTC CSVRRGRDGYTF - TRBJ1-2 TRBV29-1 -
TGCAGCGTTGAACCCCAGGGGGGTCCTAAAGATCGCTATGGCTACACCTTC CSVEPQGGPKDRYGYTF TRBD1 TRBJ1-2 TRBV29-1 -
TGTGCCAGCAGCTTCGGTGGTAGGGGCAATGAGCAGTTCTTC CASSFGGRGNEQFF - TRBJ2-1 TRBV7-9 -
TGTGCCATCAGTCAGAGAAAGTCGGGGGGGCCGGGTGAGCAGTTCTTC CAISQRKSGGPGEQFF TRBD2 TRBJ2-1 TRBV10-3 -